This TCR beta chain was found in a study of T cell repertoires in cytomegalovirus infection. Study context: From public TCR beta signatures came an indication of both CMV infection and matching HLA type.

V lost 5 bases to trimming and J lost 6 bases; unmatched junction nucleotides: 11. CDR3 length: 16 residues. CDR1 and CDR2 from the germline V gene are SEHNR and FQNEAQ (reference sequence). MiXCR was run by TCRdb on the reads, yielding one entry per CDR3 protein. The profile shows roughly 230,000 distinct CDR3 sequences, over 20% of them singletons. Notes on this clonotype: Its target is not known.

Points from the study as a whole: In two of eight donors, the top clonotype was HLA-C-restricted CMV-specific.

V and J are TRBV7-9 and TRBJ1-1; 11 nucleotides agree with TRBD1. The sequence was collected from a human donor in good health (CMV status not recorded). Some clones in this sample may be carry-over from other donors' samples. The sequenced sample consisted of CD8+ T cells from PBMCs. The CDR3 DNA follows: TGTGCCAGCAGCCCTCCCCGGGACAGGGGGTCCGCTGAAGCTTTCTTT. Its translation is CASSPPRDRGSAEAFF.